This passage covers 24 T cell receptor beta chains from one sample sequenced in a study of cytomegalovirus exposure and HLA in healthy donors (dated by TCRdb to 2015 to 2018). Library method: the immunoSEQ multiplex PCR assay. TCRdb took this table from immuneACCESS and kept in-frame rearrangements with V and J called. Such tables lack part of the clones; where checked against another copy, unresolved V genes explain under half of the gap, and the rest is unexplained. For this sample the table gives about 150,000 clones, of which around 88% were detected only once. The ten biggest clones cover around 20% of the sample. The sequencing input was PBMCs. The receptor source for this set is a man between 18 and 29 years old in good health and CMV-seropositive.

V gene TRBV7-2 combines with J gene TRBJ1-2, with D tentatively TRBD1 (6 bases). The germline V gene encodes CDR1 SGHTA and CDR2 FQGNSA. The V end was cut by 3 bases, the J end by 0 bases, with 11 bases between. The CDR3 extends over 15 amino acids. The CDR3 sequence: CASSFDRNTNYGYTF. CDR3 DNA: TGTGCCAGCAGCTTCGACAGGAATACTAACTATGGCTACACCTTC.

The rearrangement joins TRBV5-1 to TRBJ2-3, with D perhaps TRBD1 (5 bases). Trimming stripped 1 base from V and 3 bases from J, with 6 bases between. The CDR3 is made up of 13 amino acids. The V gene's germline CDR1 is SGHRS and CDR2 YFSETQ. This CDR3 reads CASSLQGTDTQYF. The CDR3 nucleotides read TGCGCCAGCAGCTTGCAGGGTACAGATACGCAGTATTTT. Combining the CDR3 with reference TRBV5-1 and TRBJ2-3 gives the whole variable domain KAGVTQTPRYLIKTRGQQVTLSCSPISGHRSVSWYQQTPGQGLQFLFEYFSETQRNKGNFPGRFSGRQFSNSRSEMNVSTLELGDSALYLCASSLQGTDTQYFGPGTRLTVL.

The chain carries TRBV6-5 and TRBJ1-5, with TRBD1 matching 8 bases. The trim removed 2 bases at V and 5 bases at J, leaving 2 bases unmatched. There are 14 residues in the CDR3. Germline lookup yields CDR1 MNHEY and CDR2 SVGAGI. CDR3 nucleotide sequence: TGTGCCAGCAGTTACACGACAGGGGATCAGCCCCAGCATTTT. It codes for CASSYTTGDQPQHF.

The V call is TRBV2, the J call TRBJ1-2; the D is unclear. The CDR3 sequence is 12 residues long. The V end lost 3 bases, the J end lost 2 bases, and 4 bases lay between the germline ends. Germline-derived CDR1 and CDR2 are SNHLY and FYNNEI. DNA of the CDR3: TGTGCCAGCAGTGACAGAAACTATGGCTACACCTTC. It encodes CASSDRNYGYTF.

The chain is built from TRBV4-3 and TRBJ1-4; D uncertain. This CDR3 contains 16 residues. The V end lost 0 bases, the J end lost 8 bases, and 16 bases lay between the germline ends. The germline gives CDR1 LGHNA, CDR2 YSLEER. The CDR3 bases are TGCGCCAGCAGCCAAGACGGTCCGGGAGGGTACGAAAAACTGTTTTTT. It translates to CASSQDGPGGYEKLFF.

This rearrangement joins TRBV19 to TRBJ1-5, with 10 bases identical to TRBD1. This CDR3 comprises 15 residues. Trimming at V came to 6 bases and at J to 7 bases, leaving 9 bases not matched to a gene. Germline CDR1 reads LNHDA; CDR2 reads SQIVND (reference sequence). The CDR3 coding sequence is TGTGCCAGTAGGCTCGGGACAGGGGCTCTACAGCCCCAGCATTTT. Translation: CASRLGTGALQPQHF.

V gene TRBV5-3 combines with J gene TRBJ1-2; the match to TRBD1 covers 9 bases. TRBV5-3 is identified as an open reading frame with a role that is uncertain. This CDR3 spans 13 amino acids. Trimming took 3 bases from V and 6 from J; bases not matched to a gene: 3. CDR3 amino acids: CARSYTGGNGYTF. The CDR3 DNA follows: TGTGCCAGAAGCTATACAGGGGGCAATGGCTACACCTTC.

This clone was found once. This rearrangement joins TRBV7-9 to TRBJ2-7; 11 bases line up with TRBD2. The CDR3 has 15 residues. Germline CDR1 and CDR2: SEHNR and FQNEAQ (reference sequence). J was trimmed by 5 bases and V by 3 bases; bases with no gene match: 6. CDR3 bases: TGTGCCAGCAGCTTGCATAGCGGGAGGGACGACGAGCAGTACTTC. As protein: CASSLHSGRDDEQYF.

This chain joins TRBV10-3 and TRBJ2-5, with D perhaps matching TRBD2 (5 bases). The CDR3 has 12 amino acids. Germline V gives CDR1 ENHRY, CDR2 SYGVKD. Trimming removed 6 bases at V and 5 bases at J, with 10 bases between. The CDR3 reads CAISGRGETQYF. In nucleotides, the CDR3 is TGTGCCATCAGCGGCCGCGGGGAGACCCAGTACTTC.

The chain combines TRBV27 with TRBJ2-3, with TRBD2 as a possible D gene (5 bases). This CDR3 has 16 amino acids. Per germline, CDR1 MNHEY and CDR2 SMNVEV (reference sequence). Trimming shortened V by 6 bases and J by 4 bases, and 20 bases separated the two germline ends. CDR3 coding DNA: TGTGCCAGCAGCTGCCATAGCGAGCCAAAGCCAGATACGCAGTATTTT. Protein: CASSCHSEPKPDTQYF.

This rearrangement joins TRBV30 to TRBJ1-3; D remains ambiguous. This CDR3 is built from 15 residues. V gave up 0 bases and J gave up 2 bases, with 11 bases separating them. CDR1 and CDR2 (germline): GTSNPN, SVGIG (reference sequence). The CDR3 loop reads CAWSVQITTGNTIYF. The CDR3 DNA follows: TGTGCCTGGAGTGTACAGATCACAACTGGAAACACCATATATTTT.

The table lists this clone with a count of one. The rearrangement joins TRBV21-1 to TRBJ1-1. TRBV21-1 is flagged as a pseudogene. The CDR3 sequence is 15 residues long. The CDR3: CASSWGDNQNTEAFF. The CDR3 DNA is TGTGCCAGCAGCTGGGGAGATAACCAGAACACTGAAGCTTTCTTT.

The J gene is TRBJ1-3, the V gene TRBV7-9; D unclear. Trimming cost V 3 bases and J 4 bases, with 4 bases left between them. The CDR3 loop spans 12 amino acids. Germline lookup yields CDR1 SEHNR and CDR2 FQNEAQ (reference sequence). CDR3 region: CASSFGGNTIYF. The CDR3 DNA reads TGTGCCAGCAGCTTTGGCGGAAACACCATATATTTT.

The chain is built from TRBV15 and TRBJ2-2, with D maybe TRBD2 (6 bases). In germline, CDR1 is LNHNV, CDR2 YYDKDF (reference sequence). V shed 3 bases and J shed 4 bases, with 9 bases lying between them. This CDR3 contains 14 residues. Written as DNA, the CDR3 is TGTGCCACCAGCAGTACGGGGGTCACCGGGGAGCTGTTTTTT. Its protein product is CATSSTGVTGELFF. The variable domain in full, with the rest retrieved from reference TRBV15 and TRBJ2-2, is DAMVIQNPRYQVTQFGKPVTLSCSQTLNHNVMYWYQQKSSQAPKLLFHYYDKDFNNEADTPDNFQSRRPNTSFCFLDIRSPGLGDTAMYLCATSSTGVTGELFFGEGSRLTVL.

CDR3 in amino acids: CASSQDRDYRFQFF. As DNA, the CDR3 is TGCGCCAGCAGCCAAGATCGGGACTACCGCTTCCAGTTCTTC. This chain links TRBV4-3 with TRBJ2-1; 7 nucleotides match TRBD2. V lost 0 bases, J lost 13 bases, and 9 bases stayed unmatched. Germline CDR1 is LGHNA and CDR2 is YSLEER. The CDR3 totals 14 residues.

The gene calls are TRBV5-1 and TRBJ2-7, with D perhaps matching TRBD1 (6 bases). Germline values: CDR1 SGHRS, CDR2 YFSETQ. The CDR3 has 13 residues. Trimming pared 0 bases from V and 3 bases from J, leaving 7 bases between. The CDR3 nucleotides read TGCGCCAGCAGCTTGGAAGGGGGCTACGAGCAGTACTTC. Translated, it gives CASSLEGGYEQYF.

The V and J genes are TRBV15 and TRBJ2-1; 10 bases are a match to TRBD2. The CDR3 is 18 residues long. J gave up 8 bases and V 2 bases, and 15 bases lay outside the gene matches. CDR1 and CDR2 from the germline V gene are LNHNV and YYDKDF (reference sequence). The CDR3 spells CATSRQLAGKIGEDEQFF. In nucleotides, the CDR3 is TGTGCCACCAGCAGACAACTAGCGGGAAAGATCGGGGAGGATGAGCAGTTCTTC.

V and J are TRBV5-1 and TRBJ2-2, with 7 nucleotides matching TRBD1. This CDR3 spans 15 amino acids. The germline V gene has CDR1 SGHRS and CDR2 YFSETQ. V trimming: 4 bases; J trimming: 5 bases; junction bases outside the gene matches: 8. CDR3 sequence: CASSPVYRGTGELFF. CDR3 DNA sequence: TGCGCCAGCAGCCCCGTTTACAGGGGAACCGGGGAGCTGTTTTTT.

The CDR3 here is CASSLRDRGGNTIYF. CDR3 DNA: TGTGCCAGCAGCCTCCGGGACAGGGGTGGAAACACCATATATTTT. The gene calls are TRBV7-6 and TRBJ1-3; 10 positions agree with TRBD1. The J segment lost 3 bases and the V segment lost 5 bases, leaving 4 bases of the junction unmatched. Germline lookup yields CDR1 SGHVS and CDR2 FNYEAQ. CDR3 length: 15 amino acids.

This chain connects TRBV2 to TRBJ2-2, with 9 positions matching TRBD2. Germline V gene data show CDR1 as SNHLY and CDR2 as FYNNEI. The J segment lost 7 bases and the V segment lost 1 base, leaving 7 bases of the junction unmatched. The CDR3 consists of 16 residues. The CDR3 DNA follows: TGTGCCAGCAGTGAAGGTTCTGGACTAGCGTTCGGGGAGCTGTTTTTT. Its protein is CASSEGSGLAFGELFF.

V gene TRBV4-1 combines with J gene TRBJ1-5; D is unresolved. The CDR3 runs 16 residues. Germline V gives CDR1 MGHRA, CDR2 YSYEKL. Trimming pared 1 base from V and 1 base from J, leaving 11 bases between. The CDR3 DNA reads as TGCGCCAGCAGCCAAGCCGGGGAAGAAAGCAATCAGCCCCAGCATTTT. This sequence encodes CASSQAGEESNQPQHF.

The gene calls are TRBV4-2 and TRBJ2-7; 7 positions match TRBD2. The CDR3 spans 16 residues. Germline V gene data show CDR1 as LGHNA and CDR2 as YNFKEQ. V lost 0 bases to trimming and J lost 0 bases; unmatched junction nucleotides: 5. CDR3 nucleotides: TGTGCCAGCAGCCAAGAATGGCGGGGGAACTCCTACGAGCAGTACTTC. It translates to CASSQEWRGNSYEQYF.

V gene TRBV7-2 combines with J gene TRBJ2-5; TRBD2 aligns across 7 bases. CDR1 and CDR2 from the germline V gene are SGHTA and FQGNSA. Trimming removed 3 bases from V and 1 base from J; junction bases left unmatched: 8. The CDR3 runs 16 residues. CDR3 nucleotides: TGTGCCAGCAGCTTCTTAGCGGGCGATCCCCAAGAGACCCAGTACTTC. Translating gives CASSFLAGDPQETQYF. Using reference TRBV7-2 and TRBJ2-5 for the parts outside the CDR3, the full variable domain is GAGVSQSPSNKVTEKGKDVELRCDPISGHTALYWYRQSLGQGLEFLIYFQGNSAPDKSGLPSDRFSAERTGGSVSTLTIQRTQQEDSAVYLCASSFLAGDPQETQYFGPGTRLLVL.

The CDR3 protein is CATSMPTDSTDTQYF. CDR3 coding DNA: TGTGCCACCAGTATGCCGACAGATAGCACAGATACGCAGTATTTT. The chain has TRBV15 and TRBJ2-3, with D tentatively TRBD1 (5 bases). This CDR3 has 15 amino acids. V was cut by 6 bases and J by 0 bases, with 13 bases left in between. Germline CDR1 LNHNV, CDR2 YYDKDF (reference sequence).